This is a list of T cell receptor beta chains from one sample in a study of cytotoxic CD8 clonotypes in ibrutinib-treated CLL. Clones were read by immunoSEQ multiplex PCR, and TCRdb kept only the in-frame ones, dropping some. Of roughly 52,000 clones in the sample, approximately 51% were seen once. The input for sequencing was PBMCs, taken after 12 months of ibrutinib treatment. The receptor source for this set is a human donor with chronic lymphocytic leukemia. The CDR3 runs from the conserved cysteine through the conserved F or W. Each record gives: D gene, V gene, J gene, clone size, CDR3 protein, CDR3 DNA. A D gene is named only where the DNA matches it firmly. Some rows mark clone size as missing; the rest say once, few, many or name a class of expanded clone.

>-|TRBV4-2|TRBJ1-1|-
CASSQEGPHTEAFF
TGTGCCAGCAGCCAAGAGGGGCCCCACACTGAAGCTTTCTTT
>-|TRBV28|TRBJ2-3|-
CASRTTGSTDTQYF
TGTGCCAGCAGAACGACAGGATCCACAGATACGCAGTATTTT
>-|TRBV2|TRBJ1-6|-
CASRGRRNSPLHF
TGTGCCAGCAGAGGACGGAGAAATTCACCCCTCCACTTT
>-|TRBV6-5|TRBJ2-3|few
CASRTTVFTDTQYF
TGTGCCAGCAGAACGACAGTTTTCACAGATACGCAGTATTTT
>-|TRBV5-4|TRBJ2-3|-
CASSLDGGGTDTQYF
TGTGCCAGCAGCTTGGATGGGGGAGGAACAGATACGCAGTATTTT
>-|TRBV4-2|TRBJ2-1|-
CASSQSWSSYNEQFF
TGTGCCAGCAGCCAAAGCTGGAGCTCCTACAATGAGCAGTTCTTC
>-|TRBV7-2|TRBJ1-2|few
CASLEDKGFGYGYTF
TGTGCCAGCCTCGAGGATAAAGGGTTCGGCTATGGCTACACCTTC
>-|TRBV6-6|TRBJ2-3|few
CASRTGLDTQYF
TGTGCCAGCAGAACCGGACTAGATACGCAGTATTTT
>TRBD2|TRBV7-8|TRBJ2-1|-
CASSSRRLAGEGNEQFF
TGTGCCAGCAGTTCCCGCCGACTAGCGGGAGAGGGTAATGAGCAGTTCTTC
>-|TRBV6-6|TRBJ2-7|-
CASSPKQGTYEQYF
TGTGCCAGCAGTCCAAAACAGGGCACCTACGAGCAGTACTTC
>-|TRBV18|TRBJ2-3|-
CASSADGLDTQYF
TGTGCCAGCTCAGCGGACGGGTTAGATACGCAGTATTTT
>-|TRBV19|TRBJ1-1|-
CASSRKGVTEAFF
TGTGCCAGTAGTCGGAAGGGGGTCACTGAAGCTTTCTTT
>-|TRBV21-1|TRBJ1-5|few
CASGPGGVGDGNHNNQPQHF
-
>-|TRBV20-1|TRBJ2-7|-
CSARGEFEQYF
TGCAGTGCTAGAGGGGAGTTCGAGCAGTACTTC
>-|TRBV7-6|TRBJ2-1|many
CASSLDRVGEQFF
TGTGCCAGCAGCTTAGACAGGGTCGGTGAGCAGTTCTTC
>TRBD2|TRBV6-6|TRBJ2-3|once
CASSWASGTTDTQYF
TGTGCCAGCAGTTGGGCTAGCGGAACCACAGATACGCAGTATTTT
>-|TRBV2|TRBJ2-7|-
CASSYAYEQYF
TGTGCCAGCAGCTACGCCTACGAGCAGTACTTC
>-|TRBV5-1|TRBJ2-5|few
CASSLEETQYF
TGCGCCAGCAGCTTAGAGGAGACCCAGTACTTC
>-|TRBV28|TRBJ1-1|-
CASSLDTGNTEAFF
TGTGCCAGCAGTTTAGATACAGGGAACACTGAAGCTTTCTTT
>TRBD2|TRBV28|TRBJ2-7|few
CASGRVEQYF
TGTGCCAGCGGGAGGGTCGAGCAGTACTTC
>TRBD1|TRBV28|TRBJ1-5|-
CASSTSTGLQPQHF
TGTGCCAGCAGTACATCGACAGGGTTACAGCCCCAGCATTTT
>TRBD1|TRBV18|TRBJ1-5|-
CASSAGQPNQPQHF
TGTGCCAGCTCAGCGGGACAGCCCAATCAGCCCCAGCATTTT
>-|TRBV28|TRBJ1-3|-
CASSYPQVAGNTIYF
TGTGCCAGCAGTTACCCACAGGTGGCCGGAAACACCATATATTTT
>-|TRBV28|TRBJ1-1|-
CASSFLGGPNTEAFF
TGTGCCAGCAGTTTCCTCGGGGGTCCAAACACTGAAGCTTTCTTT
>-|TRBV4-1|TRBJ2-1|-
CASSQRAAGVIRGNEQFF
TGCGCCAGCAGCCAGAGGGCCGCTGGAGTTATACGTGGGAATGAGCAGTTCTTC
>-|TRBV29-1|TRBJ2-2|-
CSVDRTTNTGELFF
TGCAGCGTTGACCGGACAACGAACACCGGGGAGCTGTTTTTT
>-|TRBV5-1|TRBJ2-2|-
CASSSSARSSTGELFF
TGCGCCAGCAGCTCATCTGCTAGAAGTAGCACCGGGGAGCTGTTTTTT
>-|TRBV5-1|TRBJ1-1|few
CASSLGAGSLNTEAFF
TGCGCCAGCAGCTTGGGAGCCGGGAGTCTGAACACTGAAGCTTTCTTT